Presented here are 15 T cell receptor beta chains from one specimen sequenced in a study of HIV-infected patients and healthy controls. MiXCR was run by TCRdb on the 5' RACE reads, yielding one entry per CDR3 protein. Of under 20,000 distinct CDR3 sequences detected, 16% appear once; the ten largest clones hold about 24%. Sample: CD8+ T cells from blood. The receptors here all came from a human donor in good health.

This clonotype has just a few counts. V is TRBV13 and J is TRBJ2-7, with 8 bases fitting TRBD2. CDR3 length: 15 amino acids. Germline CDR1 PRHDT, CDR2 FYEKMQ (reference sequence). V shed 4 bases, J shed 3 bases, and the junction held 8 bases outside the gene matches. CDR3 DNA: TGTGCCAGCAGCTCGTCGACTAGCGCCAACTACGAGCAGTACTTC. Its translation: CASSSSTSANYEQYF.

This clonotype was counted a few times. The chain recombines TRBV20-1 with TRBJ2-3; 8 bases align to TRBD2. The CDR3 is made up of 15 amino acids. Germline CDR1 reads DFQATT; CDR2 reads SNEGSKA (reference sequence). Unmatched junction bases numbered 8, after V lost 5 bases and J lost 1 base. The CDR3 loop reads CSADSGEIGTDTQYF. The DNA for the CDR3 is TGCAGTGCTGATAGCGGGGAGATCGGCACAGATACGCAGTATTTT.

Here the CDR3 reads CASRSFSPRDGYTF. The DNA of the CDR3 is TGCGCCAGCAGGTCCTTCTCCCCGCGGGATGGCTACACCTTC. The J gene is TRBJ1-2, the V gene TRBV4-3; D ambiguous. V lost 6 bases to trimming and J lost 6 bases, with 17 bases between them. The germline CDR1 and CDR2 sequences are LGHNA and YSLEER. The CDR3 is 14 residues long.

Of note for this clonotype: A much larger clone lies a single base off, so this may be a read error. The chain joins TRBV7-9 to TRBJ1-1, with 11 bases aligning to TRBD1. V gave up 4 bases and J gave up 4 bases; unmatched junction bases: 5. Germline V gene lookup returns CDR1 SEHNR and CDR2 FQNEAQ (reference sequence). This CDR3 has 15 residues. CDR3 in amino acids: CASSSPGTGGTEAFF. In nucleotides, the CDR3 is TGTGCCAGCAGCTCCCCCGGGACAGGGGGCACTGAAGCTTTCTTT.

Within the sample, this clonotype is medium-sized (0.01 to 0.1%). The rearrangement links TRBV12-3 or TRBV12-4 to TRBJ1-1, with 7 bases that match TRBD1. The V and J ends lost 9 bases and 6 bases, in that order; junction bases with no gene match: 7. The CDR3 loop spans 12 amino acids. CDR3 in DNA: TGTGCCAGTCAGGGGGGGGAATCTGAAGCTTTCTTT. Amino acid sequence: CASQGGESEAFF.

This clonotype was found many times. The chain has TRBV29-1 and TRBJ2-7, with a tentative D call TRBD2 (5 bases). With 5 bases removed from V and 3 bases from J, the gap between germline ends came to 14 bases. Germline CDR1 is SQVTM and CDR2 is ANQGSEA. CDR3 length: 13 residues. The CDR3 region is CSVSFGESYEQYF. As DNA, the CDR3 is TGCAGCGTTTCATTCGGGGAAAGCTACGAGCAGTACTTC.

J is TRBJ2-3 and V is TRBV27; no clear D gene. This CDR3 contains 12 residues. V shed 4 bases and J shed 7 bases, with 9 bases lying between them. Germline values: CDR1 MNHEY, CDR2 SMNVEV (reference sequence). CDR3 nucleotide sequence: TGTGCCAGCAGTTCCTTCGCGAATACGCAGTATTTT. Its translation: CASSSFANTQYF.

The genes are TRBV30 and TRBJ2-2, with D unclear. V shed 0 bases and J shed 2 bases, with 10 bases lying between them. The germline CDR1 and CDR2 sequences are GTSNPN and SVGIG (reference sequence). The CDR3 consists of 15 residues. CDR3 nucleotides: TGTGCCTGGAGTGTACCGGAGCTTAACACCGGGGAGCTGTTTTTT. Translated, it gives CAWSVPELNTGELFF.

This clonotype was seen only a few times. The CDR3 loop is CASSDTQRGQGWGNEQFF. CDR3 nucleotide sequence: TGTGCCAGCAGTGACACCCAACGAGGACAGGGGTGGGGCAATGAGCAGTTCTTC. V and J are TRBV25-1 and TRBJ2-1, with 9 positions matching TRBD1. CDR1 is MGHDK and CDR2 is SYGVNS in the germline V gene. The CDR3 loop spans 18 amino acids. The J segment lost 6 bases and the V segment lost 3 bases, leaving 15 bases of the junction unmatched.

This clonotype was observed many times. The V call is TRBV20-1, the J call TRBJ2-2, with 9 bases fitting TRBD1. Germline values: CDR1 DFQATT, CDR2 SNEGSKA (reference sequence). V lost 6 bases and J lost 6; bases outside the gene matches: 8. The CDR3 covers 14 residues. This CDR3 is CSAQDRGEAGELFF. The DNA for the CDR3 is TGCAGTGCCCAAGACAGGGGGGAGGCCGGGGAGCTGTTTTTT.

This clonotype was counted between two and nine times. The chain is built from TRBV9 and TRBJ1-6; D unclear. The CDR3 runs to 14 residues. Per the germline V gene, CDR1 is SGDLS and CDR2 is YYNGEE. V lost 0 bases to trimming and J lost 9 bases, with 10 bases between them. The CDR3 here is CASSVGRESSPLHF. CDR3 bases: TGTGCCAGCAGCGTAGGAAGGGAGAGTTCACCCCTCCACTTT.

This sequence joins TRBV5-1 and TRBJ2-3; unclear D gene. This CDR3 spans 15 amino acids. Per germline, CDR1 SGHRS and CDR2 YFSETQ. V shed 1 base and J shed 0 bases, with 9 bases lying between them. The CDR3 nucleotides are TGCGCCAGCAGCTTGTCCGACACTAGCACAGATACGCAGTATTTT. It encodes CASSLSDTSTDTQYF.

This clonotype was observed at least ten times. This chain connects TRBV5-6 to TRBJ1-4; the match to TRBD1 covers 10 bases. CDR1 is SGHDT and CDR2 is YYEEEE in the germline V gene. V shed 5 bases, J shed 6 bases, and the junction held 7 bases outside the gene matches. The CDR3 contains 15 residues. CDR3 DNA sequence: TGTGCCAGCAGGCCTGCCGGGACAGGGGATGAAAAACTGTTTTTT. Residues: CASRPAGTGDEKLFF.

The chain joins TRBV7-9 to TRBJ2-6, with D unresolved. CDR3 size: 15 residues. CDR1 and CDR2 from the germline V gene are SEHNR and FQNEAQ (reference sequence). V shed 7 bases and J shed 2 bases, with 12 bases lying between them. Here the CDR3 DNA reads TGTGCCAGCACCATATCGCCTGCTGGGGCCAACGTCCTGACTTTC. Protein product: CASTISPAGANVLTF.

This clonotype was seen a handful of times. This chain joins TRBV7-6 and TRBJ2-1; 9 bases fit TRBD1. Unmatched junction bases numbered 10, after V lost 0 bases and J lost 4 bases. In germline, CDR1 is SGHVS, CDR2 FNYEAQ. There are 18 residues in the CDR3. The CDR3 sequence: CASSLAAFEDRGYNEQFF. The CDR3, as DNA: TGTGCCAGCAGCTTAGCCGCATTCGAGGACAGGGGATACAATGAGCAGTTCTTC.